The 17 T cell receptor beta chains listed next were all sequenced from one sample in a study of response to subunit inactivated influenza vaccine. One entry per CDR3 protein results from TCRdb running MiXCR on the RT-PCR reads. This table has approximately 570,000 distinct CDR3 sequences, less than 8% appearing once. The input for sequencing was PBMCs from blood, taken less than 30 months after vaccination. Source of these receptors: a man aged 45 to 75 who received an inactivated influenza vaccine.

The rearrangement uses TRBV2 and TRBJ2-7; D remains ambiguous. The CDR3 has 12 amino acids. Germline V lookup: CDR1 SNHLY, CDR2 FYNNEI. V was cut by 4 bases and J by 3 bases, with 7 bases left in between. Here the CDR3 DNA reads TGTGCCAGCAGTGGGAAGATCTACGAGCAGTACTTC. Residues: CASSGKIYEQYF.

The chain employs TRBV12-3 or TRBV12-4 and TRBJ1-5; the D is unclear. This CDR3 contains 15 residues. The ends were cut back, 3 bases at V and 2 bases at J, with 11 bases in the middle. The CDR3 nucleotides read TGTGCCAGCAGTTTTACCGGGCAGGGCAATCAGCCCCAGCATTTT. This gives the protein CASSFTGQGNQPQHF.

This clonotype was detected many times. The CDR3 DNA follows: TGTGCCAGCAGCGTAGTACTAAACACAGATACGCAGTATTTT. Translated, it gives CASSVVLNTDTQYF. The chain uses TRBV9 and TRBJ2-3, with D unresolved. Trimming cost V 0 bases and J 2 bases, with 7 bases left between them. In germline, CDR1 is SGDLS, CDR2 YYNGEE. The CDR3 is 14 amino acids.

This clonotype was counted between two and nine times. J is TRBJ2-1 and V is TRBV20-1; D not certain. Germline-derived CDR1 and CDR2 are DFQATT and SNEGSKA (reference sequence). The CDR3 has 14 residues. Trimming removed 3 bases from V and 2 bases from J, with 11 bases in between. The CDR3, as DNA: TGCAGTGCTAGCCCCACTGCCCCCTACAATGAGCAGTTCTTC. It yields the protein CSASPTAPYNEQFF.

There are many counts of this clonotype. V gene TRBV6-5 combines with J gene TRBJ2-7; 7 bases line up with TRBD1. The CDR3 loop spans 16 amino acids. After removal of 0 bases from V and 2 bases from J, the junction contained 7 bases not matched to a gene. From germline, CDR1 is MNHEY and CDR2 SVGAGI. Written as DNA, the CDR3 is TGTGCCAGCAGTTACTCGGCAGGGGGTGCCCCCTACGAGCAGTACTTC. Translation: CASSYSAGGAPYEQYF.

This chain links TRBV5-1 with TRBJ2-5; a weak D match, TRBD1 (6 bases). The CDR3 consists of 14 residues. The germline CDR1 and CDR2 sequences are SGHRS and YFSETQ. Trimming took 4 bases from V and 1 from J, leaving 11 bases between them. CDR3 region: CASSPQGTQETQYF. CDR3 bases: TGCGCCAGCAGCCCACAGGGAACCCAAGAGACCCAGTACTTC. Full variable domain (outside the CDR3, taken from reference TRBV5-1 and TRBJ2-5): KAGVTQTPRYLIKTRGQQVTLSCSPISGHRSVSWYQQTPGQGLQFLFEYFSETQRNKGNFPGRFSGRQFSNSRSEMNVSTLELGDSALYLCASSPQGTQETQYFGPGTRLLVL.

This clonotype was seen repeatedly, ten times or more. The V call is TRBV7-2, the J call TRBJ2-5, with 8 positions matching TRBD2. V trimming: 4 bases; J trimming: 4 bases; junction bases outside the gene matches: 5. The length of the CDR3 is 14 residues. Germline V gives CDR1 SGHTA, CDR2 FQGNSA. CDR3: CASSSGAGVETQYF. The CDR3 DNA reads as TGTGCCAGCAGCTCAGGAGCGGGAGTAGAGACCCAGTACTTC.

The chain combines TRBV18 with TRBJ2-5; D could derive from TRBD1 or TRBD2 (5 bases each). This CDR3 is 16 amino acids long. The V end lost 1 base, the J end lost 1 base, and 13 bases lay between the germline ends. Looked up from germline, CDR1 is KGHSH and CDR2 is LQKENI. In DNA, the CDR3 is TGTGCCAGCTCACCACAAGACTCAGGGAGCCAAGAGACCCAGTACTTC. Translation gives CASSPQDSGSQETQYF.

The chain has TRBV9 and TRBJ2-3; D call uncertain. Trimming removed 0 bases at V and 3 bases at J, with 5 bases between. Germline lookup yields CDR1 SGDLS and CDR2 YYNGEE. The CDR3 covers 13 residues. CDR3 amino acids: CASSVVMTDTQYF. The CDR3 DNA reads TGTGCCAGCAGCGTAGTGATGACAGATACGCAGTATTTT. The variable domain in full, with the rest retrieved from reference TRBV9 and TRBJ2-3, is DSGVTQTPKHLITATGQRVTLRCSPRSGDLSVYWYQQSLDQGLQFLIQYYNGEERAKGNILERFSAQQFPDLHSELNLSSLELGDSALYFCASSVVMTDTQYFGPGTRLTVL.

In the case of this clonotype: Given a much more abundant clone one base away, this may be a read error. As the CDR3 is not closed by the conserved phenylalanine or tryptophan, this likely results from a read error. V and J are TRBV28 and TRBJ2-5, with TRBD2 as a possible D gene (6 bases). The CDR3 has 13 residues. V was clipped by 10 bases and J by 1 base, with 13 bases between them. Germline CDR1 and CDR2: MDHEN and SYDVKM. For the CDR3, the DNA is TGTGCCATTACGGGACTGAGCCAAGAGACCCAGTACGTC. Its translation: CAITGLSQETQYV.

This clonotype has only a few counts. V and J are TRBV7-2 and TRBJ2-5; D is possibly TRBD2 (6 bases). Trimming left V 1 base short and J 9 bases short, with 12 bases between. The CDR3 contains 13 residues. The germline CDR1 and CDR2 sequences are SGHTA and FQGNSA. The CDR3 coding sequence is TGTGCCAGCAGCTTAGAGGGAGGAGGGGCCCAGTACTTC. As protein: CASSLEGGGAQYF. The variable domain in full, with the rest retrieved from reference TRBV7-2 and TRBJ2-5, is GAGVSQSPSNKVTEKGKDVELRCDPISGHTALYWYRQSLGQGLEFLIYFQGNSAPDKSGLPSDRFSAERTGGSVSTLTIQRTQQEDSAVYLCASSLEGGGAQYFGPGTRLLVL.

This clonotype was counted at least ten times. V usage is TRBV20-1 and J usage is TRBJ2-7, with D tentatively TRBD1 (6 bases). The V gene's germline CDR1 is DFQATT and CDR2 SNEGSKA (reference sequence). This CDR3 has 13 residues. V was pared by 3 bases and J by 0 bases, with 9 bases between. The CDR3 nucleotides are TGCAGTGCTAGCCGGGACACCTCCTACGAGCAGTACTTC. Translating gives CSASRDTSYEQYF.

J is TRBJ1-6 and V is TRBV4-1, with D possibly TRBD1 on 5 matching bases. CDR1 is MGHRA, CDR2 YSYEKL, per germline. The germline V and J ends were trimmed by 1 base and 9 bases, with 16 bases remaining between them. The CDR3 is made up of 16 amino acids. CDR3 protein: CASSQVSGRLSSPLHF. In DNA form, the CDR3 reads TGCGCCAGCAGCCAAGTTTCAGGGCGATTGAGTTCACCCCTCCACTTT.

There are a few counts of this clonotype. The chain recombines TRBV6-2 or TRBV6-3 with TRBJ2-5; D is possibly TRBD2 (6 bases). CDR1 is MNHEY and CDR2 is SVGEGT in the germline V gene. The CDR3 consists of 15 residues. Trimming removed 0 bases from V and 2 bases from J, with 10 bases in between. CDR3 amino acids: CASSYSSGTQETQYF. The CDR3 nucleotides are TGTGCCAGCAGTTACTCCAGTGGGACTCAAGAGACCCAGTACTTC.

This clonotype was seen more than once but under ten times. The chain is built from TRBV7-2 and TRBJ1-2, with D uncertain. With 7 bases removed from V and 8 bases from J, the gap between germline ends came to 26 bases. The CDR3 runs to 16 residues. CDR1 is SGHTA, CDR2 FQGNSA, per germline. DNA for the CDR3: TGTGCCAGCACTATTAATATGGGCACCGCAGTACAAGGCTACACCTTC. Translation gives CASTINMGTAVQGYTF.

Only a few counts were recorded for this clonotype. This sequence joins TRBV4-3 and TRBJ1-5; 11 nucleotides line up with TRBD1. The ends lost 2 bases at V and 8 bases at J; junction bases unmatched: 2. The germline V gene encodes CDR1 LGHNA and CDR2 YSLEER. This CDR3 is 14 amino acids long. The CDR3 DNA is TGCGCCAGCAGCCAATGGACAGGGGGCAAGCCCCAGCATTTT. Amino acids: CASSQWTGGKPQHF.

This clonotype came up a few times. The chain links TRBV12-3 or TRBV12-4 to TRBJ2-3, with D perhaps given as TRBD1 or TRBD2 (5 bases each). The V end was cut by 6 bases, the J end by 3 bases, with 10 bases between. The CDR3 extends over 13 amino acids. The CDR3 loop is CASRPGPTDTQYF. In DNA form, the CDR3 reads TGTGCCAGCAGGCCGGGGCCGACAGATACGCAGTATTTT.